Listed here are 32 T cell receptor beta chains from one sample, sequenced in a study of T cells after yellow fever vaccination. TCRdb itself ran the 5' RACE reads through MiXCR, one entry per CDR3 protein. The sample holds some 350,000 distinct CDR3 sequences; under 5% are singletons and the top ten take roughly 24%. This specimen was PBMCs, taken 5 days after the yellow fever booster vaccination. All receptors come from a man aged 18 to 35 who received the YFV17D yellow fever vaccine.

V gene TRBV7-6 combines with J gene TRBJ1-1; D unclear. The CDR3 sequence is 12 residues long. The V gene's germline CDR1 is SGHVS and CDR2 FNYEAQ. Trimming pared 5 bases from V and 5 bases from J, leaving 9 bases between. CDR3 region: CASSQVGTEAFF. CDR3 nucleotides: TGTGCCAGCAGCCAGGTCGGTACTGAAGCTTTCTTT.

The chain recombines TRBV20-1 with TRBJ2-7; 7 bases line up with TRBD1. The ends lost 5 bases at V and 4 bases at J; junction bases unmatched: 5. CDR3 length: 12 amino acids. Germline CDR1 and CDR2: DFQATT and SNEGSKA (reference sequence). CDR3 nucleotides: TGCAGTGCTGCCCACAGGGGATACGAGCAGTACGTC. As protein: CSAAHRGYEQYV.

The chain uses TRBV7-2 and TRBJ2-3, with D perhaps matching TRBD2 (7 bases). V shed 5 bases and J shed 6 bases, with 21 bases lying between them. Germline assignment: CDR1 SGHTA and CDR2 FQGNSA. The CDR3 sequence is 16 residues long. The DNA of the CDR3 is TGTGCCAGCAGCCCTTCAATGGGGGGGCGTTGGGATACGCAGTATTTT. Translated, it gives CASSPSMGGRWDTQYF.

This clonotype showed up just a few times. The chain couples TRBV28 to TRBJ2-1, with D unresolved. In germline, CDR1 is MDHEN, CDR2 SYDVKM. This CDR3 is built from 13 residues. The V and J ends lost 6 bases and 2 bases respectively, with 8 bases between them. The CDR3 here is CASSYPPYNEQFF. CDR3 coding DNA: TGTGCCAGCAGCTACCCGCCCTACAATGAGCAGTTCTTC.

This clonotype came up a few times. V is TRBV5-1 and J is TRBJ1-2; 8 nucleotides match TRBD1. The CDR3 runs to 13 residues. The V gene's germline CDR1 is SGHRS and CDR2 YFSETQ. The junction had 7 bases not matched to a gene; V was cut back by 4 bases and J by 8 bases. CDR3 sequence: CASSATGEEGYTF. Written as DNA, the CDR3 is TGCGCCAGCAGCGCGACAGGGGAAGAGGGCTACACCTTC.

The V call is TRBV5-1, the J call TRBJ1-2; a weak D match, TRBD1 (6 bases). Germline loops: CDR1 SGHRS, CDR2 YFSETQ. CDR3 length: 13 residues. Trimming pared 4 bases from V and 3 bases from J, leaving 10 bases between. The CDR3 protein is CASSPDRYYGYTF. CDR3 coding DNA: TGCGCCAGCAGCCCCGACAGGTACTATGGCTACACCTTC.

This clonotype was counted many times. The rearrangement joins TRBV15 to TRBJ2-7, with D unclear. This CDR3 region has 13 residues. V was pared by 1 base and J by 4 bases, with 8 bases between. CDR1 and CDR2 from the germline V gene are LNHNV and YYDKDF (reference sequence). CDR3 coding DNA: TGTGCCACCAGCAGAGCGAAGGATTACGAGCAGTACGTC. Amino acids: CATSRAKDYEQYV.

This clonotype was counted many times. The rearrangement links TRBV2 to TRBJ2-5, with 7 bases matching TRBD1. Germline-derived CDR1 and CDR2 are SNHLY and FYNNEI. The CDR3 length is 13 residues. With 4 bases clipped from V and 4 bases from J, the junction kept 3 bases outside the gene matches. The CDR3 DNA reads TGTGCCAGCAGTGCGAACAGGGGAGAGACCCAGTACTTC. This codes for CASSANRGETQYF.

This clonotype has only a few counts. V is TRBV4-1 and J is TRBJ1-4; tentative D call: TRBD1 (6 bases). V lost 4 bases, J lost 2 bases, and 20 bases lay in between. CDR1 MGHRA and CDR2 YSYEKL come from the germline V gene. This CDR3 spans 18 amino acids. The CDR3 bases are TGCGCCAGCAGCCCAAAAGCCGGGGGGCTTGGGACTAATGAAAAACTGTTTTTT. Translation: CASSPKAGGLGTNEKLFF.

In this sample, this clonotype turned up many times. This chain joins TRBV7-3 and TRBJ2-7; 11 bases map to TRBD1. Germline V lookup: CDR1 SGHTA, CDR2 FQGTGA. The CDR3 is made up of 15 amino acids. The V and J ends lost 2 bases and 4 bases, in that order; junction bases with no gene match: 4. CDR3 coding DNA: TGTGCCAGCAGCTTAGAAGGACAGGGGGCTTACGAGCAGTACTTC. Translated, it gives CASSLEGQGAYEQYF.

The chain recombines TRBV4-1 with TRBJ2-3; D ambiguous. The germline CDR1 and CDR2 sequences are MGHRA and YSYEKL. Deletions cut 5 bases from V and 4 bases from J, with 7 bases between. The length of the CDR3 is 12 residues. CDR3 DNA: TGCGCCAGCAGCGCCTTTCCAGATACGCAGTATTTT. Its protein product is CASSAFPDTQYF.

This clonotype was counted only a few times. The chain joins TRBV7-2 to TRBJ2-5; no definite D call. With 3 bases removed from V and 7 bases from J, the gap between germline ends came to 9 bases. Germline CDR1 SGHTA, CDR2 FQGNSA. This CDR3 has 12 amino acids. CDR3 nucleotides: TGTGCCAGCAGCTTGGTGTTCGGGACCCAGTACTTC. The encoded protein is CASSLVFGTQYF. The variable domain in full, with the rest retrieved from reference TRBV7-2 and TRBJ2-5, is GAGVSQSPSNKVTEKGKDVELRCDPISGHTALYWYRQSLGQGLEFLIYFQGNSAPDKSGLPSDRFSAERTGGSVSTLTIQRTQQEDSAVYLCASSLVFGTQYFGPGTRLLVL.

This sequence joins TRBV7-2 and TRBJ1-2; D is perhaps TRBD1 (5 bases). Trimming cost V 2 bases and J 4 bases, with 17 bases left between them. Germline assignment: CDR1 SGHTA and CDR2 FQGNSA. This CDR3 contains 16 residues. Here the CDR3 DNA reads TGTGCCAGCAGCTTAAGGGGTCCAGGCGGGACCTATGGCTACACCTTC. Protein sequence: CASSLRGPGGTYGYTF.

This clonotype came up a few times. The rearrangement joins TRBV28 to TRBJ2-7, with 13 bases lining up with TRBD2. From germline, CDR1 is MDHEN and CDR2 SYDVKM. V gave up 3 bases and J gave up 2 bases; unmatched junction bases: 4. There are 16 residues in the CDR3. The CDR3 is CASSLTSGGKPYEQYF. In DNA, the CDR3 is TGTGCCAGCAGTTTGACTAGCGGGGGGAAACCCTACGAGCAGTACTTC.

This clonotype was picked up many times. The chain employs TRBV4-1 and TRBJ2-5, with TRBD2 as a possible D gene (5 bases). The CDR3 runs to 16 residues. Trimming pared 1 base from V and 2 bases from J, leaving 14 bases between. CDR1 MGHRA and CDR2 YSYEKL come from the germline V gene. The CDR3: CASSQGEGEGQETQYF. CDR3 DNA: TGCGCCAGCAGCCAAGGAGAGGGAGAGGGACAAGAGACCCAGTACTTC.

The sample holds a few counts of this clonotype. The V call is TRBV4-3, the J call TRBJ2-3; TRBD1 aligns across 8 bases. Germline values: CDR1 LGHNA, CDR2 YSLEER. CDR3 length equals 16 residues. V lost 5 bases and J lost 0; bases outside the gene matches: 7. In DNA, the CDR3 is TGCGCCAGCAGCGCGCCGCGGACAGGGAGCACAGATACGCAGTATTTT. It codes for CASSAPRTGSTDTQYF.

This clonotype was observed a few times. The chain combines TRBV20-1 with TRBJ1-1, with D unresolved. The V and J ends lost 8 bases and 5 bases respectively, with 12 bases between them. Germline CDR1 DFQATT, CDR2 SNEGSKA (reference sequence). This CDR3 has 11 amino acids. The CDR3 sequence: CSTAMGTEAFF. The DNA of the CDR3 is TGCAGTACCGCTATGGGGACTGAAGCTTTCTTT.

This clonotype came up a few times. This sequence joins TRBV20-1 and TRBJ2-7; the D call may be TRBD1 or TRBD2 (6 bases each). Germline V gene data show CDR1 as DFQATT and CDR2 as SNEGSKA (reference sequence). The ends were cut back, 1 base at V and 6 bases at J, with 13 bases in the middle. The CDR3 contains 13 residues. CDR3 nucleotides: TGCAGTGCTAGAGCGGGGGCTCCGGGCGAGCAGTACTTC. Translating it yields CSARAGAPGEQYF.

The chain carries TRBV20-1 and TRBJ1-6, with TRBD1 matching over 7 bases. This CDR3 region has 15 residues. Germline assignment: CDR1 DFQATT and CDR2 SNEGSKA (reference sequence). Trimming removed 3 bases from V and 11 bases from J; junction bases left unmatched: 13. The CDR3 protein is CSARSGQVGRAPLHF. As DNA, the CDR3 is TGCAGTGCTAGGTCCGGACAGGTCGGCCGGGCACCCCTCCACTTT.

This clonotype was observed a few times. This chain joins TRBV5-1 and TRBJ2-1; D remains ambiguous. Trimming took off 0 bases at V and 0 bases at J, with 7 bases between the two ends. Germline CDR1 reads SGHRS; CDR2 reads YFSETQ. The CDR3 consists of 15 residues. CDR3 sequence reads: CASSLGLTSYNEQFF. In DNA, the CDR3 is TGCGCCAGCAGCTTGGGGCTTACCTCCTACAATGAGCAGTTCTTC.

This rearrangement joins TRBV7-3 to TRBJ2-2, with D perhaps matching TRBD1 (5 bases). This CDR3 contains 13 residues. CDR1 and CDR2 (germline): SGHTA, FQGTGA. Trimming left V 4 bases short and J 7 bases short, with 10 bases between. DNA of the CDR3: TGTGCCAGCAGCTCATCAGGGATCGGGGAGCTGTTTTTT. Protein sequence: CASSSSGIGELFF.

This clonotype has ten or more counts. V and J are TRBV4-2 and TRBJ2-1; possibly TRBD1 for D (6 bases). The CDR3 is 16 amino acids. Germline-derived CDR1 and CDR2 are LGHNA and YNFKEQ. V was pared by 1 base and J by 5 bases, with 15 bases between. This CDR3 reads CASSQGGGRVDNEQFF. The CDR3, as DNA: TGTGCCAGCAGCCAAGGTGGGGGCCGGGTTGACAATGAGCAGTTCTTC.

A few counts support this clonotype. The chain has TRBV25-1 and TRBJ2-5, with D perhaps assigned TRBD1 or TRBD2 (5 bases each). This CDR3 spans 11 amino acids. The germline gives CDR1 MGHDK, CDR2 SYGVNS. Trimming left V 6 bases short and J 5 bases short, with 7 bases between. CDR3 sequence: CASRGEETQYF. In nucleotides, the CDR3 is TGTGCCAGCAGGGGGGAGGAGACCCAGTACTTC.

In its sample, this clonotype was seen many times. The chain recombines TRBV29-1 with TRBJ2-1; no clear D gene. The germline CDR1 and CDR2 sequences are SQVTM and ANQGSEA. The germline V and J ends were trimmed by 7 bases and 3 bases, with 13 bases remaining between them. The CDR3 length is 13 residues. The CDR3 is CSASPASYNEQFF. The DNA of the CDR3 is TGCAGCGCTTCCCCCGCCAGCTACAATGAGCAGTTCTTC.

The chain couples TRBV20-1 to TRBJ1-1; no firm D call. V lost 6 bases and J 7 bases, leaving 15 bases between the germline ends. CDR3 length equals 12 residues. Germline assignment: CDR1 DFQATT and CDR2 SNEGSKA (reference sequence). The CDR3 is CSAPGGDGEAFF. The CDR3 nucleotides read TGCAGTGCCCCTGGTGGAGACGGTGAAGCTTTCTTT.

This clonotype was seen ten or more times. This chain links TRBV15 with TRBJ2-3; D perhaps matches TRBD2 (6 bases). V lost 8 bases, J lost 1 base, and 13 bases lay in between. This CDR3 region has 14 residues. The germline V gene encodes CDR1 LNHNV and CDR2 YYDKDF (reference sequence). DNA of the CDR3: TGTGCCACCCTTGGGGGAGGCCGCACAGATACGCAGTATTTT. This codes for CATLGGGRTDTQYF.

This sequence joins TRBV4-3 and TRBJ2-5, with unresolved D. V dropped 1 base and J dropped 5 bases, with 11 bases sitting between them. CDR1 LGHNA and CDR2 YSLEER come from the germline V gene. The CDR3 consists of 14 residues. Here the CDR3 DNA reads TGCGCCAGCAGCCAAGCTGAGTGGAGCGAGACCCAGTACTTC. This gives the protein CASSQAEWSETQYF.

The chain couples TRBV18 to TRBJ1-5, with 9 bases identical to TRBD1. The CDR3 consists of 18 residues. The germline CDR1 and CDR2 sequences are KGHSH and LQKENI. With V trimmed by 2 bases and J by 0 bases, 8 bases remained unmatched. CDR3 nucleotide sequence: TGTGCCAGCTCACCAAACCGACAGGGGGGGTATAGCAATCAGCCCCAGCATTTT. Protein sequence: CASSPNRQGGYSNQPQHF.

A few counts support this clonotype. This chain joins TRBV7-9 and TRBJ1-2, with D possibly being TRBD1 (6 bases). This CDR3 region has 14 residues. The V end was cut by 5 bases, the J end by 10 bases, with 20 bases between. CDR1 SEHNR and CDR2 FQNEAQ come from the germline V gene (reference sequence). The CDR3 is CASSPRNRGRFYTF. The CDR3 coding sequence is TGTGCCAGCAGCCCCCGCAACCGGGGGCGGTTCTACACCTTC.

The chain couples TRBV6-6 to TRBJ1-1, with D unresolved. V lost 7 bases and J 0 bases, leaving 9 bases between the germline ends. CDR3 length: 13 amino acids. Germline V CDR1 and CDR2: MNHNY, SVGAGI (reference sequence). Here the CDR3 reads CASTLIVNTEAFF. The CDR3, as DNA: TGTGCCAGCACCCTCATCGTGAACACTGAAGCTTTCTTT.

The rearrangement links TRBV12-3 or TRBV12-4 to TRBJ1-1; D is unresolved. V was cut by 6 bases and J by 4 bases, with 12 bases left in between. This CDR3 spans 13 amino acids. The CDR3 nucleotides read TGTGCCAGCAGCCTTTTGGTGGCCACTGAAGCTTTCTTT. Its protein product is CASSLLVATEAFF.

A few counts support this clonotype. The V call is TRBV18, the J call TRBJ2-1; possibly TRBD1 for D (5 bases). Trimming pared 0 bases from V and 5 bases from J, leaving 11 bases between. The germline gives CDR1 KGHSH, CDR2 LQKENI. This CDR3 has 15 residues. This CDR3 is CASSPPSQVNNEQFF. CDR3 DNA sequence: TGTGCCAGCTCACCACCGTCACAGGTTAACAATGAGCAGTTCTTC.